These T cell receptor beta chains were read from a single sample in a study of long-term antiretroviral therapy in people with HIV. Only in-frame clones appear in the TCRdb table, and some are missing; sequencing was by immunoSEQ multiplex PCR. There are under 20,000 clones in the sample; around 73% occur only once, and about 13% lies in the top ten. The sample here was unsorted PBMCs, taken 3.1 to 3.3 years after starting antiretroviral therapy. The origin of the receptors is a woman aged 40 to 50 with HIV. CDR3s leave out the opening cysteine and the closing phenylalanine or tryptophan. The order of the fields is clone size, V gene, CDR3 protein. Clone size is not always given. Where it is, it says once, few, many or a class for expanded clones.

clone_size: .; v_call: TRBV30; cdr3_aa: AWSVFGGGPYYNEQF
clone_size: .; v_call: TRBV6-5; cdr3_aa: ASRNRPQGEEKLF
clone_size: .; v_call: TRBV30; cdr3_aa: AWKTGSGLDEKLF
clone_size: .; v_call: TRBV6-5; cdr3_aa: ASSRGTAYGYT
clone_size: .; v_call: TRBV10-2; cdr3_aa: ASRGQGIYDYGYT
clone_size: .; v_call: TRBV5-8; cdr3_aa: ASSRQIGGGEAF
clone_size: .; v_call: TRBV7-8; cdr3_aa: ASSLVQGAYNEQF
clone_size: .; v_call: TRBV7-9; cdr3_aa: ASSLRQGSSGGEQY
clone_size: .; v_call: TRBV7-9; cdr3_aa: ASSPRDRDYGYT
clone_size: .; v_call: TRBV27; cdr3_aa: ASSPPGGRQPQH
clone_size: few; v_call: TRBV5-4; cdr3_aa: ASSVRDRGNTIY
clone_size: .; v_call: TRBV25-1; cdr3_aa: ASSEYAGGGDYGYT
clone_size: .; v_call: TRBV4-3; cdr3_aa: ASSPGQGVYNSPLH
clone_size: .; v_call: TRBV7-8; cdr3_aa: ASSFGLAGAETQY
clone_size: .; v_call: TRBV10-3; cdr3_aa: AISESMAGANNEQF
clone_size: .; v_call: TRBV30; cdr3_aa: AWTGTENQPQH
clone_size: .; v_call: TRBV25-1; cdr3_aa: ASSEPPNEQF
clone_size: .; v_call: TRBV7-2; cdr3_aa: ASSEGGLAGTGELF
clone_size: .; v_call: TRBV5-5; cdr3_aa: ASSLQDPSSGNTIY
clone_size: .; v_call: TRBV7-2; cdr3_aa: ASSLGWAEKLF
clone_size: few; v_call: TRBV5-4; cdr3_aa: ASSLGGDRVGQETQY
clone_size: .; v_call: TRBV5-1; cdr3_aa: ASKGTNTDTQY